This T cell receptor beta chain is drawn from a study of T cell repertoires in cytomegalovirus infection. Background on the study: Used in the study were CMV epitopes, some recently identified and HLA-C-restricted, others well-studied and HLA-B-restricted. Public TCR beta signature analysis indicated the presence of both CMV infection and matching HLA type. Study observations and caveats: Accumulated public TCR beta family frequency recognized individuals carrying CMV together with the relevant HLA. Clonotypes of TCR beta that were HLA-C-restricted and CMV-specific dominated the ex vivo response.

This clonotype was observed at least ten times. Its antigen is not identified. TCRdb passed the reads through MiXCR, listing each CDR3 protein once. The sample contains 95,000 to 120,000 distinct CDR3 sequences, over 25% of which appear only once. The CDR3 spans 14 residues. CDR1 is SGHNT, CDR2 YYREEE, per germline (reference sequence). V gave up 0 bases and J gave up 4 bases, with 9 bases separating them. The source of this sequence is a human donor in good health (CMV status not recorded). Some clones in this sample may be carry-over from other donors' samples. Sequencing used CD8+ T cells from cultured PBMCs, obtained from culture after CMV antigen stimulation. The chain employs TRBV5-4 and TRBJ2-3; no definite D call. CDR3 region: CASSLEPIPDTQYF. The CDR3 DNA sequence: TGTGCCAGCAGCTTGGAGCCCATTCCAGATACGCAGTATTTT.